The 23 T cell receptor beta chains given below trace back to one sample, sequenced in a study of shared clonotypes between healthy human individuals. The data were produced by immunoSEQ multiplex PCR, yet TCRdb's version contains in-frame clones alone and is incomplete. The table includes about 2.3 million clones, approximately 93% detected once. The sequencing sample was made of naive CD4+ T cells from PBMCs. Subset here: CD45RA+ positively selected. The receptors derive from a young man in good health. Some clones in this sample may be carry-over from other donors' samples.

CDR3 in DNA: TGTGCCAGCAGCTTAGAGGGAAGCAATCAGCCCCAGCATTTT. Its protein product is CASSLEGSNQPQHF. The chain joins TRBV11-2 to TRBJ1-5, with D unclear. Looked up from germline, CDR1 is SGHAT and CDR2 is FQNNGV. V was shortened by 0 bases and J by 1 base, with 4 bases between the two germline ends. The CDR3 consists of 14 residues.

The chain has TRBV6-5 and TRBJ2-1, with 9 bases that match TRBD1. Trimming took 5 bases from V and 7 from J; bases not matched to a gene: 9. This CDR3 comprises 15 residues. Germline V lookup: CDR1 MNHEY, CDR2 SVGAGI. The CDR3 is CASSRDRERRNEQFF. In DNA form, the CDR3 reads TGTGCCAGCAGTCGGGACAGGGAGCGTCGGAATGAGCAGTTCTTC.

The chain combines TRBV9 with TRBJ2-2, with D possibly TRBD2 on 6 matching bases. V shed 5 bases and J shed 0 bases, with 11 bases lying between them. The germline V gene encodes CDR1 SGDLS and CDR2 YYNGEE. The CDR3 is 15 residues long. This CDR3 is CASSWGEANTGELFF. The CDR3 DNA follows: TGTGCCAGCAGTTGGGGGGAAGCGAACACCGGGGAGCTGTTTTTT.

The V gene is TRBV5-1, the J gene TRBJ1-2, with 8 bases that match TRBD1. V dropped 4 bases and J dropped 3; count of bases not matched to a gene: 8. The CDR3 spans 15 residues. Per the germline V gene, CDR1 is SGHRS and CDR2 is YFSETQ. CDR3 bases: TGCGCCAGCAGCCCGGACGGACAGGGCCACTATGGCTACACCTTC. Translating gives CASSPDGQGHYGYTF.

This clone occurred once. The CDR3 is CSVDGQGRILNTEAFF. For the CDR3, the DNA is TGCAGCGTTGACGGACAGGGGAGAATCTTGAACACTGAAGCTTTCTTT. This rearrangement joins TRBV29-1 to TRBJ1-1; 9 nucleotides align to TRBD1. Germline-derived CDR1 and CDR2 are SQVTM and ANQGSEA. This CDR3 contains 16 residues. The V gene end was trimmed by 3 bases and the J gene end by 0 bases; junction bases not matched to a gene: 8.

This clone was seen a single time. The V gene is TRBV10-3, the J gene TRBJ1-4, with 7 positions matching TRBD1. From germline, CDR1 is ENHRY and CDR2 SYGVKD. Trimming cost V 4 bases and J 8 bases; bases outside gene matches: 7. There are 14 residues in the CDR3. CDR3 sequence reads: CAISVGQQDEKLFF. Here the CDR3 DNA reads TGTGCCATCAGTGTGGGACAGCAAGACGAAAAACTGTTTTTT.

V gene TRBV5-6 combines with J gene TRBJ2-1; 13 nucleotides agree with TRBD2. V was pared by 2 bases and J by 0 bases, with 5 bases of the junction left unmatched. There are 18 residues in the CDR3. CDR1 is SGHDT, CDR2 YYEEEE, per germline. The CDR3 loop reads CASSLGTSGKSSYNEQFF. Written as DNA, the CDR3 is TGTGCCAGCAGCTTAGGGACTAGCGGGAAAAGCTCCTACAATGAGCAGTTCTTC.

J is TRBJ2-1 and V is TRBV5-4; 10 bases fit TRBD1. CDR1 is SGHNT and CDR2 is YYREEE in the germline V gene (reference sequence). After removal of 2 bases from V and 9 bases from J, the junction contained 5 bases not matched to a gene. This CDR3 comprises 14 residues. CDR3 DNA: TGTGCCAGCAGCTTCGTGGGGACAGGGGCTGAGCAGTTCTTC. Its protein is CASSFVGTGAEQFF. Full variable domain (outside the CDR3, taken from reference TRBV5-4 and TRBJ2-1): ETGVTQSPTHLIKTRGQQVTLRCSSQSGHNTVSWYQQALGQGPQFIFQYYREEENGRGNFPPRFSGLQFPNYSSELNVNALELDDSALYLCASSFVGTGAEQFFGPGTRLTVL.

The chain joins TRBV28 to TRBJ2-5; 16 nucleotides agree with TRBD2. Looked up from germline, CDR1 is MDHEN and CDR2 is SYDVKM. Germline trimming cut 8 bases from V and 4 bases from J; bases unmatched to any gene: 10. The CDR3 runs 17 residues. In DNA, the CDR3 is TGTGCCAGCCCCCCGGGACTAGCGGGAGGGTTCACAGAGACCCAGTACTTC. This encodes CASPPGLAGGFTETQYF. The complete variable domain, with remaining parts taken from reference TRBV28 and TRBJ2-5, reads DVKVTQSSRYLVKRTGEKVFLECVQDMDHENMFWYRQDPGLGLRLIYFSYDVKMKEKGDIPEGYSVSREKKERFSLILESASTNQTSMYLCASPPGLAGGFTETQYFGPGTRLLVL.

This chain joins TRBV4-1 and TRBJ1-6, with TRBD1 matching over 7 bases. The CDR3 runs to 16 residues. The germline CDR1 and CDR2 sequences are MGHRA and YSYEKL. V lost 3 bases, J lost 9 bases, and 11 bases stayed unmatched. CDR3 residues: CASSHSGGEGGSPLHF. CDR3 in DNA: TGCGCCAGCAGCCATTCAGGGGGGGAGGGTGGTTCACCCCTCCACTTT.

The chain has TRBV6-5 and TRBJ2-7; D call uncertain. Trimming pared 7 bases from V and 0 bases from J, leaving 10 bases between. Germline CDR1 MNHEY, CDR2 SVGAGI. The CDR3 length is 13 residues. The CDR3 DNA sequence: TGTGCCAGCAAAGAGACGGTCTCCTACGAGCAGTACTTC. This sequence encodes CASKETVSYEQYF.

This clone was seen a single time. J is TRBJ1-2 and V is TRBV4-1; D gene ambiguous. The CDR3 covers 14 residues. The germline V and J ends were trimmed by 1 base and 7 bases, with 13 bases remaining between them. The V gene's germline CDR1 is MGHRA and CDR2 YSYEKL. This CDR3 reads CASSQGRVLLGYTF. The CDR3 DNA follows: TGCGCCAGCAGCCAAGGACGGGTTTTACTTGGCTACACCTTC.

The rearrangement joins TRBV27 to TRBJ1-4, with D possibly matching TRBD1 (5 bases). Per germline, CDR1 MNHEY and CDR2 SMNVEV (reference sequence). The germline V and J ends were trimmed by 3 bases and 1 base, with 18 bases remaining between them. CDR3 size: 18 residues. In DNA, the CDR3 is TGTGCCAGCAGTTTTCTCAGGGACCGAGGGCTAACTAATGAAAAACTGTTTTTT. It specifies CASSFLRDRGLTNEKLFF.

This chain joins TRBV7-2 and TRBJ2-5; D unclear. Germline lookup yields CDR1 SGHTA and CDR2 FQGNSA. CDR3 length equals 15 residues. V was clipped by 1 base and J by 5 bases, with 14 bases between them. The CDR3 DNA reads TGTGCCAGCAGCTTAGTATTGTGGTTAGGGGAGACCCAGTACTTC. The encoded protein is CASSLVLWLGETQYF.

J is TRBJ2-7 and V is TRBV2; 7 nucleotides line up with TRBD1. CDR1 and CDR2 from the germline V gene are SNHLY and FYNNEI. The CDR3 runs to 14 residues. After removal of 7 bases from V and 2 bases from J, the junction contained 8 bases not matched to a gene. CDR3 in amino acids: CASMWGQRAYEQYF. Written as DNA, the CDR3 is TGTGCCAGCATGTGGGGACAGCGCGCCTACGAGCAGTACTTC. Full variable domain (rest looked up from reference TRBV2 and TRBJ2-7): EPEVTQTPSHQVTQMGQEVILRCVPISNHLYFYWYRQILGQKVEFLVSFYNNEISEKSEIFDDQFSVERPDGSNFTLKIRSTKLEDSAMYFCASMWGQRAYEQYFGPGTRLTVT.

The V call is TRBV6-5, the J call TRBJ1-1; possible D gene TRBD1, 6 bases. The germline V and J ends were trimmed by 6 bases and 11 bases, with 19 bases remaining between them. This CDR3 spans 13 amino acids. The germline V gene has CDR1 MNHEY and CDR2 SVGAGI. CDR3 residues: CASRGGNFEAAFF. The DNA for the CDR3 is TGTGCCAGCAGAGGGGGAAACTTTGAAGCGGCTTTCTTT.

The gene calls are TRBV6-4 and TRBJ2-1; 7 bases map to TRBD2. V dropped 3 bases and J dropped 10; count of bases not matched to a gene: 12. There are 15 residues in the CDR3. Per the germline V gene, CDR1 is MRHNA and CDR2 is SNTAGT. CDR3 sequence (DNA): TGTGCCAGCAGTGAGGGGGGAGGGCCCCTCGGCGAGCAGTTCTTC. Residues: CASSEGGGPLGEQFF.

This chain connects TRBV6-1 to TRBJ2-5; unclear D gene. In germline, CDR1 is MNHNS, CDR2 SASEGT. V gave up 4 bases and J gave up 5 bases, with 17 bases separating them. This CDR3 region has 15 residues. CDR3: CASSAVQPRWETQYF. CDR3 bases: TGTGCCAGCAGTGCGGTCCAACCTAGGTGGGAGACCCAGTACTTC.

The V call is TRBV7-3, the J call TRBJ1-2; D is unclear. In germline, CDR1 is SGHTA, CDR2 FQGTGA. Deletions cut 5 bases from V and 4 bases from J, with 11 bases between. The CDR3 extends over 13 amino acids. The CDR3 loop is CASSPRHPYGYTF. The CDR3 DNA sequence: TGTGCCAGCAGCCCCCGACACCCCTATGGCTACACCTTC.

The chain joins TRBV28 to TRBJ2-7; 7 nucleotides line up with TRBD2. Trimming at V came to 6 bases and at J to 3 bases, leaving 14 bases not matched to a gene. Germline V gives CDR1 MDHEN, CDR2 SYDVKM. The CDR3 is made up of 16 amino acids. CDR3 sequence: CASSPWQGGSGYEQYF. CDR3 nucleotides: TGTGCCAGCAGCCCATGGCAGGGCGGGAGTGGCTACGAGCAGTACTTC. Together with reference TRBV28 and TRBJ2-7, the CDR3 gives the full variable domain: DVKVTQSSRYLVKRTGEKVFLECVQDMDHENMFWYRQDPGLGLRLIYFSYDVKMKEKGDIPEGYSVSREKKERFSLILESASTNQTSMYLCASSPWQGGSGYEQYFGPGTRLTVT.

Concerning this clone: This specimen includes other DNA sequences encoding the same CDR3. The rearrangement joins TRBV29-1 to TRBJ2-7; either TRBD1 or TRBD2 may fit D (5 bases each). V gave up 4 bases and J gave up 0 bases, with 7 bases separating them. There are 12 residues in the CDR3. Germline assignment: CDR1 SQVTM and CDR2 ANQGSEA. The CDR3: CSVGGSSYEQYF. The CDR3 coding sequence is TGCAGCGTTGGGGGGAGCTCCTACGAGCAGTACTTC.

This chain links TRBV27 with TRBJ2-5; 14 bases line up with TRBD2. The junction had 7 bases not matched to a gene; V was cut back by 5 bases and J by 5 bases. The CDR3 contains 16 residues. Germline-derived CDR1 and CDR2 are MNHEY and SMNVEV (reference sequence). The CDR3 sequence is CASSPGLAGVGETQYF. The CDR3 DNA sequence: TGTGCCAGCAGTCCGGGACTAGCGGGAGTAGGCGAGACCCAGTACTTC.

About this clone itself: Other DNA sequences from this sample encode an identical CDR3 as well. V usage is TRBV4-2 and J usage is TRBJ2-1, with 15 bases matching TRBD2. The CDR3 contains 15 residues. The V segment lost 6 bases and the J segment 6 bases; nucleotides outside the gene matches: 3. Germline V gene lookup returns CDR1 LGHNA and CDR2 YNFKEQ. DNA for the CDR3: TGTGCCAGCAGTCGGGGACTAGCGGGAGGCAATGAGCAGTTCTTC. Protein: CASSRGLAGGNEQFF.